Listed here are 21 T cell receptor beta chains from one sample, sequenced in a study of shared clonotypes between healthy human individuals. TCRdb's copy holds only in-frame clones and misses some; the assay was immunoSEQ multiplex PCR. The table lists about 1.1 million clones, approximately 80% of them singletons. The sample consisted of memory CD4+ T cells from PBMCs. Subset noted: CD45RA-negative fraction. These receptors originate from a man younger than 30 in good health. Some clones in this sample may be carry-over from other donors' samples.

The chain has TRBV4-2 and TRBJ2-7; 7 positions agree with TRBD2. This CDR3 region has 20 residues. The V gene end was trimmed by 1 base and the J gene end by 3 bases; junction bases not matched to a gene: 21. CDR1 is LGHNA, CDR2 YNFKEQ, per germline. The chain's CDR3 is CASSQGRTWQRAGRGYEQYF. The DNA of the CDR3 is TGTGCCAGCAGCCAAGGGAGAACATGGCAGCGGGCAGGGAGGGGCTACGAGCAGTACTTC.

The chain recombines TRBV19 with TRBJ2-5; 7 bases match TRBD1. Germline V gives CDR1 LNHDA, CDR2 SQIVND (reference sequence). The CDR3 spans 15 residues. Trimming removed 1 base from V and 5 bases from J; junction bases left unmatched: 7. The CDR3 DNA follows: TGTGCCAGTAGTATAGGGACAGGTATGATCGAGACCCAGTACTTC. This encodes CASSIGTGMIETQYF.

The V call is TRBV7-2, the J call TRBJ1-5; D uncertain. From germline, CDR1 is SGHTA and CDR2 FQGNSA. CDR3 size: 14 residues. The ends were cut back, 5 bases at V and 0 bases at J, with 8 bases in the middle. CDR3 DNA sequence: TGTGCCAGCAGCCCTGAATATAGCAATCAGCCCCAGCATTTT. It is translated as CASSPEYSNQPQHF.

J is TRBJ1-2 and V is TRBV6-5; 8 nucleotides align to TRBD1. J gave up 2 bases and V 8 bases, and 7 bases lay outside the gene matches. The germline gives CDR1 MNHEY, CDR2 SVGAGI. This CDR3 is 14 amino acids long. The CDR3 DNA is TGTGCCAGCGGGAGGACAGGGACAAACTATGGCTACACCTTC. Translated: CASGRTGTNYGYTF.

The CDR3 spells CASSQLPGQGPLEQFF. The DNA of the CDR3 is TGTGCCAGCAGCCAGCTCCCGGGACAGGGCCCTTTGGAGCAGTTCTTC. The J gene is TRBJ2-1, the V gene TRBV28; the match to TRBD1 covers 9 bases. Germline CDR1 is MDHEN and CDR2 is SYDVKM. J gave up 10 bases and V 6 bases, and 16 bases lay outside the gene matches. CDR3 length: 16 amino acids. The whole variable domain, filled in from reference TRBV28 and TRBJ2-1, reads DVKVTQSSRYLVKRTGEKVFLECVQDMDHENMFWYRQDPGLGLRLIYFSYDVKMKEKGDIPEGYSVSREKKERFSLILESASTNQTSMYLCASSQLPGQGPLEQFFGPGTRLTVL.

Here the CDR3 reads CASSLVKANYGYTF. DNA of the CDR3: TGTGCCAGCAGCTTGGTGAAAGCTAACTATGGCTACACCTTC. The chain carries TRBV5-6 and TRBJ1-2; D is unclear. CDR3 length: 14 residues. V was pared by 0 bases and J by 0 bases, with 6 bases between. Germline-derived CDR1 and CDR2 are SGHDT and YYEEEE.

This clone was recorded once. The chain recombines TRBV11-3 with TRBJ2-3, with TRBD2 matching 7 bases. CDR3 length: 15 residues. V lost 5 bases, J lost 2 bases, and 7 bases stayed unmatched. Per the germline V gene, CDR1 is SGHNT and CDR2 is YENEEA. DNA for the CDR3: TGTGCCAGCAGCGCTCTGGGACTAAACACAGATACGCAGTATTTT. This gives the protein CASSALGLNTDTQYF.

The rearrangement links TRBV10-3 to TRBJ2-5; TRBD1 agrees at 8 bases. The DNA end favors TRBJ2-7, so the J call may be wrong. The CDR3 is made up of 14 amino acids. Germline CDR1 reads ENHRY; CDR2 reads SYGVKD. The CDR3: CAISTQGGPYEQYF. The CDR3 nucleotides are TGTGCCATCAGCACACAGGGGGGCCCCTACGAGCAGTACTTC.

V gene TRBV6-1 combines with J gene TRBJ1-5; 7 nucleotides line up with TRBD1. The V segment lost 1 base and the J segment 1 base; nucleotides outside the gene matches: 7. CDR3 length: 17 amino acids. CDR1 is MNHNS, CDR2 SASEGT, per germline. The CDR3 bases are TGTGCCAGCAGTGAAGATTACAGGGGAAGGAGCAATCAGCCCCAGCATTTT. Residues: CASSEDYRGRSNQPQHF.

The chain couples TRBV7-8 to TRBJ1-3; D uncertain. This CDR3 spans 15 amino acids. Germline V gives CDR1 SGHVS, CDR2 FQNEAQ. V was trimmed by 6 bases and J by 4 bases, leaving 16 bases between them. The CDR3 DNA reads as TGTGCCAGCAGGATGGATCCAGTGGGAGGAAACACCATATATTTT. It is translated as CASRMDPVGGNTIYF.

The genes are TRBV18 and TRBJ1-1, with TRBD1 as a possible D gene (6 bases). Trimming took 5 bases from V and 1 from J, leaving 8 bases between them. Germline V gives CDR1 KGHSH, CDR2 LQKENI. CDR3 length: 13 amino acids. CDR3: CASSGDKNTEAFF. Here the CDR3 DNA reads TGTGCCAGCTCAGGGGACAAGAACACTGAAGCTTTCTTT.

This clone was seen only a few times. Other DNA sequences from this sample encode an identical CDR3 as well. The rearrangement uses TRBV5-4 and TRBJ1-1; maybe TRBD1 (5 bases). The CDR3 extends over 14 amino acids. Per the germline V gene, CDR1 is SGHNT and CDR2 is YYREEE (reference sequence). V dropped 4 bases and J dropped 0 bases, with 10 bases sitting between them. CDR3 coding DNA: TGTGCCAGCAGCCGCGGGACGGTGAACACTGAAGCTTTCTTT. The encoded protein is CASSRGTVNTEAFF.

The CDR3 here is CASSLVPSGANVLTF. The CDR3 DNA reads TGTGCCAGCAGCTTAGTCCCCTCTGGGGCCAACGTCCTGACTTTC. This sequence joins TRBV7-2 and TRBJ2-6; D uncertain. Trimming shortened V by 1 base and J by 0 bases, and 4 bases separated the two germline ends. The CDR3 loop spans 15 amino acids. Looked up from germline, CDR1 is SGHTA and CDR2 is FQGNSA.

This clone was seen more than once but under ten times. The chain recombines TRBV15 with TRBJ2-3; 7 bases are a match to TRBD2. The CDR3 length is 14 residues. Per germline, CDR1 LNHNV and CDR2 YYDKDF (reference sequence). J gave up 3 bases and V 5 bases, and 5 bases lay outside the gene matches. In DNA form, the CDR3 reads TGTGCCACCAGCGCCATGGGAGGGACAGATACGCAGTATTTT. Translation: CATSAMGGTDTQYF.

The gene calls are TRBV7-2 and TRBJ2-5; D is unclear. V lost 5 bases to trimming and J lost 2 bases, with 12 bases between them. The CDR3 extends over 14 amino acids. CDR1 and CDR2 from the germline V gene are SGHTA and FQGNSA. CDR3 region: CASSPGPSQETQYF. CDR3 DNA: TGTGCCAGCAGCCCTGGACCTTCGCAAGAGACCCAGTACTTC.

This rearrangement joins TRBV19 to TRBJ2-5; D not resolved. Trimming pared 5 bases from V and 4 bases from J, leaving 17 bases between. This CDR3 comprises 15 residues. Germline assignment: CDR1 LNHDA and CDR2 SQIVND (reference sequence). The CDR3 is CASSPTIWSPETQYF. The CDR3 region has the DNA TGTGCCAGTAGTCCCACTATCTGGTCCCCAGAGACCCAGTACTTC. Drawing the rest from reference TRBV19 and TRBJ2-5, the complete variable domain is DGGITQSPKYLFRKEGQNVTLSCEQNLNHDAMYWYRQDPGQGLRLIYYSQIVNDFQKGDIAEGYSVSREKKESFPLTVTSAQKNPTAFYLCASSPTIWSPETQYFGPGTRLLVL.

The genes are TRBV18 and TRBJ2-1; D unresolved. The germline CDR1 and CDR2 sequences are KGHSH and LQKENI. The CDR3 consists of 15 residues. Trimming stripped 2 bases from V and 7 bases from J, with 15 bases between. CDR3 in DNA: TGTGCCAGCTCACCATACCCACAGAGGAGTAATGAGCAGTTCTTC. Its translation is CASSPYPQRSNEQFF. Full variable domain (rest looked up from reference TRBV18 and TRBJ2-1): NAGVMQNPRHLVRRRGQEARLRCSPMKGHSHVYWYRQLPEEGLKFMVYLQKENIIDESGMPKERFSAEFPKEGPSILRIQQVVRGDSAAYFCASSPYPQRSNEQFFGPGTRLTVL.

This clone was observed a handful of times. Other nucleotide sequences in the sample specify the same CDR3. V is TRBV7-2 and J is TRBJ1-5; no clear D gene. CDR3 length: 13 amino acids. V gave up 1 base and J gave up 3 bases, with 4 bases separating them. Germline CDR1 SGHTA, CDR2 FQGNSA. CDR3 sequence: CASSLGVNQPQHF. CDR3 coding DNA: TGTGCCAGCAGCTTAGGGGTCAATCAGCCCCAGCATTTT.

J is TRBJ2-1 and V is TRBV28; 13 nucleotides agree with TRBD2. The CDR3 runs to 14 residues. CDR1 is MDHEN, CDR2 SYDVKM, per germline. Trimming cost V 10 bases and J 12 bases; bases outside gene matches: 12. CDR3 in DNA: TGTGCCACCAAAGGACTAGCGGGAGTTATAGGGCAGTTCTTC. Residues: CATKGLAGVIGQFF.

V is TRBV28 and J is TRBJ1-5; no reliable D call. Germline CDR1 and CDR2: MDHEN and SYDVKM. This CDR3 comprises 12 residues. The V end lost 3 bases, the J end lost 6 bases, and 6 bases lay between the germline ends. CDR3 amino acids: CASSFGFQPQHF. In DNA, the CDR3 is TGTGCCAGCAGTTTTGGATTTCAGCCCCAGCATTTT. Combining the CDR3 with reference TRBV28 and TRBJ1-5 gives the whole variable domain DVKVTQSSRYLVKRTGEKVFLECVQDMDHENMFWYRQDPGLGLRLIYFSYDVKMKEKGDIPEGYSVSREKKERFSLILESASTNQTSMYLCASSFGFQPQHFGDGTRLSIL.

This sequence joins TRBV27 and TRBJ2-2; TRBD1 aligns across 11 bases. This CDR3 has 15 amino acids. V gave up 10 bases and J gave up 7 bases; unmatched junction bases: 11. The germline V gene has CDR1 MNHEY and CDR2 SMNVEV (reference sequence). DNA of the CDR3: TGTGCCACCCGGGGGACAGGGGGGAGTTACGGGGAGCTGTTTTTT. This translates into CATRGTGGSYGELFF.